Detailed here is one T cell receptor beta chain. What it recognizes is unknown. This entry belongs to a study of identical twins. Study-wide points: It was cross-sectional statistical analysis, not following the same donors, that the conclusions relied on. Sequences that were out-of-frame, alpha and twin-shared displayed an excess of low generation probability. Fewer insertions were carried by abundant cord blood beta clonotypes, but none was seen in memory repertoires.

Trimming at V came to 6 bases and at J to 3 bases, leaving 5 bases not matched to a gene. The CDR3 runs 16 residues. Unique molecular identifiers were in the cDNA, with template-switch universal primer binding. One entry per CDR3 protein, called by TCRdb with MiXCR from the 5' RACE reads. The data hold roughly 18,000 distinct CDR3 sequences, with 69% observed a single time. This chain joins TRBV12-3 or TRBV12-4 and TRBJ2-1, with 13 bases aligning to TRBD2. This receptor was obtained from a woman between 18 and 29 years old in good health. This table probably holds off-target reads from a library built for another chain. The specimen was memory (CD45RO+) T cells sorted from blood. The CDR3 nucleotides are TGTGCCAGCAGCGAGGGACTAGCGGGAAGCTACAATGAGCAGTTCTTC. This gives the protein CASSEGLAGSYNEQFF.